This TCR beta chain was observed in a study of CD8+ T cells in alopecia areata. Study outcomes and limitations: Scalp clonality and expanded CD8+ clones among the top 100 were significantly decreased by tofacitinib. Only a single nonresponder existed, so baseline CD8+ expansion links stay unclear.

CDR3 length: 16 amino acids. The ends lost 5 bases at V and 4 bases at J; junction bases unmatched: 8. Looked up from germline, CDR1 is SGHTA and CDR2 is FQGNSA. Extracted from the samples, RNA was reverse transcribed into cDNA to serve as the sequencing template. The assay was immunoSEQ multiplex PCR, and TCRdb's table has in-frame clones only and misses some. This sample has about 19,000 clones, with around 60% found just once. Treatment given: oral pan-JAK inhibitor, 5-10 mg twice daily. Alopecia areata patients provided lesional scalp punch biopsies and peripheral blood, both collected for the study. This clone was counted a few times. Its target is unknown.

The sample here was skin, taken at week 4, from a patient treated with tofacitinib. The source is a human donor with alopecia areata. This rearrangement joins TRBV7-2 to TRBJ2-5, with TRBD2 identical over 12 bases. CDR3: CASSPLLAGGGETQYF. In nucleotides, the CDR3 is TGTGCCAGCAGCCCTCTCCTAGCGGGGGGGGGAGAGACCCAGTACTTC. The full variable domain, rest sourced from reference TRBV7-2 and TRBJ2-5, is GAGVSQSPSNKVTEKGKDVELRCDPISGHTALYWYRQSLGQGLEFLIYFQGNSAPDKSGLPSDRFSAERTGGSVSTLTIQRTQQEDSAVYLCASSPLLAGGGETQYFGPGTRLLVL.